These 8 T cell receptor beta chains came from one sample sequenced in a study of Ad26.COV2.S vaccination and SARS-CoV-2 variants. This table comes from immunoSEQ multiplex PCR, and its TCRdb copy is limited to in-frame clones, with some not included. The table lists approximately 300,000 clones, about 86% of them singletons. Documented treatment: roughly 18 received Ad26.COV2.S at low or high dose, single or two shots; five or six received placebo; per-sample allocation not given. Repertoires come from day 63 after the first vaccine or placebo injection. The specimen was peripheral blood, collected in a trial of Ad26.COV2.S vaccine versus placebo. The receptor source for this set is a person between 18 and 60 years old who received the Ad26.COV2.S COVID-19 vaccine or a placebo.

This clone was recorded a few times. The chain couples TRBV18 to TRBJ1-6; the match to TRBD1 covers 7 bases. The CDR3 is 17 residues long. The V gene's germline CDR1 is KGHSH and CDR2 LQKENI. V was clipped by 3 bases and J by 10 bases; unmatched bases: 15. The CDR3 nucleotides read TGTGCCAGCTCACCTTACCGGGGGCGACAGGGCGACTCACCCCTCCACTTT. Translated: CASSPYRGRQGDSPLHF.

V and J are TRBV6-1 and TRBJ1-6; perhaps TRBD1 as D (5 bases). The germline V and J ends were trimmed by 2 bases and 7 bases, with 12 bases remaining between them. The V gene's germline CDR1 is MNHNS and CDR2 SASEGT. The CDR3 is 15 amino acids. As DNA, the CDR3 is TGTGCCAGCAGTGAATGGGCAGGGTCCAATTCACCCCTCCACTTT. It translates to CASSEWAGSNSPLHF.

The chain employs TRBV7-9 and TRBJ2-5; tentatively, D is TRBD2 (6 bases). The V gene's germline CDR1 is SEHNR and CDR2 FQNEAQ (reference sequence). V was cut by 3 bases and J by 0 bases, with 20 bases left in between. This CDR3 comprises 18 residues. The CDR3 sequence is CASSFPQTKTRDQETQYF. The CDR3 region has the DNA TGTGCCAGCAGCTTCCCCCAGACCAAGACTAGAGACCAAGAGACCCAGTACTTC.

Regarding this clone: The identical CDR3 is also encoded by other nucleotide sequences in the sample. The chain's CDR3 is CASSQTLYGYTF. The CDR3 nucleotides read TGTGCCAGCAGCCAAACACTTTATGGCTACACCTTC. The gene calls are TRBV3-1 (or the pseudogene TRBV3-2) and TRBJ1-2; D call uncertain. Germline-derived CDR1 and CDR2 are LGHDT and YNNKEL (reference sequence). The V and J ends lost 2 bases and 5 bases respectively, with 6 bases between them. This CDR3 comprises 12 residues.

The V and J genes are TRBV7-9 and TRBJ1-6, with a possible D match to TRBD1 (6 bases). Trimming pared 5 bases from V and 8 bases from J, leaving 16 bases between. CDR1 and CDR2 (germline): SEHNR, FQNEAQ (reference sequence). This CDR3 has 15 amino acids. The CDR3 DNA reads as TGTGCCAGCAGCCCACCGGGACAAAGTTATTCACCCCTCCACTTT. Translation gives CASSPPGQSYSPLHF.

Comments on this clone: Germline and junction disagree at one end, which may indicate a read error. CDR3 protein: CAWSVQGTGGNCVF. In DNA, the CDR3 is TGTGCCTGGAGTGTACAAGGGACCGGGGGTAATTGTGTTTTT. The J gene is TRBJ1-4, the V gene TRBV30, with D perhaps TRBD1 (5 bases). This CDR3 is built from 14 residues. Germline V lookup: CDR1 GTSNPN, CDR2 SVGIG (reference sequence).

The chain has TRBV6-5 and TRBJ1-1, with TRBD1 as a possible D gene (5 bases). Germline V gene sequence: CDR1 MNHEY, CDR2 SVGAGI. The CDR3 has 13 amino acids. Trimming left V 5 bases short and J 1 base short, with 8 bases between. The DNA for the CDR3 is TGTGCCAGCAGTCAGGGTAGGAACACTGAAGCTTTCTTT. Translation: CASSQGRNTEAFF.

Worth noting for this clone: Other nucleotide sequences from this sample produce the same CDR3. The chain is built from TRBV18 and TRBJ1-1, with D uncertain. CDR1 is KGHSH, CDR2 LQKENI, per germline. The CDR3 is made up of 13 amino acids. Trimming shortened V by 2 bases and J by 5 bases, and 9 bases separated the two germline ends. The chain's CDR3 is CASSPIGGTEAFF. The CDR3 bases are TGTGCCAGCTCACCAATAGGAGGGACTGAAGCTTTCTTT. Full variable domain (outside the CDR3, taken from reference TRBV18 and TRBJ1-1): NAGVMQNPRHLVRRRGQEARLRCSPMKGHSHVYWYRQLPEEGLKFMVYLQKENIIDESGMPKERFSAEFPKEGPSILRIQQVVRGDSAAYFCASSPIGGTEAFFGQGTRLTVV.